This T cell receptor (beta chain) emerged from a study of read filtering for tumor transcriptome and immune sequencing. In the study overall: Mean patient age was approximately 66 years, range about 45 to 85; 16 to 20 male, more than 11 female. By R-ISS, stages I, II and III held approximately 8, 17 and 7 patients. Notes on the study in general: Without single-read clonotypes, shared clonotype proportions correlated more between IR-seq and RNA-seq.

This clonotype came up a few times. Its antigen is undetermined. The germline CDR1 and CDR2 sequences are SGHRS and YFSETQ. The CDR3 is 14 residues long. Deletions cut 3 bases from V and 1 base from J, with 9 bases between. From 400 to 450 ng of RNA, a library with molecular barcoded alpha/delta and beta/gamma adaptors was made. Using its own MiXCR run on the reads, TCRdb lists one record per CDR3 protein. This table holds tens of thousands of distinct CDR3 sequences, over 9.5% found once. At the time of active disease, bone marrow was collected from every patient. The receptor was isolated from a donor at least 40 years old with multiple myeloma. Input material: a population of CD138-negative cells sorted from bone marrow. The rearrangement uses TRBV5-1 and TRBJ2-3, with D possibly being TRBD2 (5 bases). The CDR3 here is CASSSEGGTDTQYF. DNA for the CDR3: TGCGCCAGCAGCTCTGAGGGCGGCACAGATACGCAGTATTTT.